The TCR beta chain under discussion was sequenced for a study of cytomegalovirus exposure and HLA in healthy donors. The PCR made use of 60 Vbeta and 13 Jbeta primers. Assay: immunoSEQ multiplex PCR; the TCRdb copy retains only in-frame clones and omits some. The table records some 180,000 clones, about 85% of them present only once. A note on this clone: What it binds is unknown.

V gave up 1 base and J gave up 0 bases, with 3 bases separating them. The germline CDR1 and CDR2 sequences are SGDLS and YYNGEE. This CDR3 comprises 13 residues. Study findings and constraints: Most TCR sequences were seen very rarely across donors, but some public TCRs occurred in many. The HLA-A and HLA-B alleles of most subjects were reportedly predicted accurately from TCR beta sequences.

Sequences were obtained from PBMCs. The sequence was obtained from a girl aged 10 to 17 in good health and CMV-seropositive. The chain combines TRBV9 with TRBJ2-3; D ambiguous. CDR3: CASSVTSTDTQYF. CDR3 bases: TGTGCCAGCAGCGTAACTAGCACAGATACGCAGTATTTT. The whole variable domain, remainder taken from reference TRBV9 and TRBJ2-3, is DSGVTQTPKHLITATGQRVTLRCSPRSGDLSVYWYQQSLDQGLQFLIQYYNGEERAKGNILERFSAQQFPDLHSELNLSSLELGDSALYFCASSVTSTDTQYFGPGTRLTVL.